This T cell receptor (beta chain) derives from a study of OX40 agonist ivuxolimab in advanced cancers. Study-wide context: Treatment of patients was with ivuxolimab, an agonistic anti-OX40 (CD134) antibody. Participants averaged 60 years of age (range about 23 to 80) and were about 85% male.

Study observations and caveats: Among the lowest peripheral clonal expansion occurred in 0.1-3.0 mg/kg partial responders. Undetermined was the antigen specificity of the expanded peripheral T cells.

The method was immunoSEQ multiplex PCR; TCRdb's version includes in-frame clones alone and lacks a portion of them. Here the sample spans under 95,000 clones, more than 75% being singletons. Of note for this clone: The antigen is unknown.

Per germline, CDR1 SGHAT and CDR2 FQDESV (reference sequence). The CDR3 consists of 13 residues. The germline V and J ends were trimmed by 3 bases and 4 bases, with 10 bases remaining between them. The sequencing here drew on CD4+ or CD8+ T cells sorted from blood, taken in a trial of the OX40 agonist ivuxolimab. The TCR sequence derives from an adult with an advanced solid tumor such as melanoma, head and neck, liver or kidney cancer. J is TRBJ2-7 and V is TRBV11-1; D is uncertain. CDR3 coding DNA: TGTGCCAGCAGCTTGAGTTTTACGTACGAGCAGTACTTC. Translated: CASSLSFTYEQYF.